These 2 T cell receptor beta chains originate from one sample sequenced in a study of beta chain features in type 1 diabetes (dated by TCRdb to the late 2010s). The library relied on the immunoSEQ multiplex PCR assay. The entire amount of isolated RNA was reverse transcribed using the High Capacity cDNA Reverse Transcription Kit, so the sequenced TCRB transcripts were expressed ones. TCRdb's version of the immuneACCESS table is confined to in-frame rearrangements and falls short of the full clone set. An unresolved V gene accounts for under half of the shortfall where checked; the remainder is of unknown origin. The sample records fewer than 650,000 clones, around a sixth of which are singletons. About 0.093% of the sample is held by the ten biggest clonotypes. Sequencing was done on a sample of naive CD4+ T cells from blood. Reading the label with the study, this specimen's cell subset or site is: true naive CD4+ T cells. The receptor set was obtained from a man aged 18 to 29 in good health.

The rearrangement links TRBV18 to TRBJ2-3, with TRBD1 matching over 10 bases. CDR1 and CDR2 (germline): KGHSH, LQKENI. The CDR3 runs 19 residues. The J segment lost 0 bases and the V segment lost 4 bases, leaving 13 bases of the junction unmatched. CDR3: CASSLTGTGVSTSTDTQYF. The CDR3 nucleotides are TGTGCCAGCTCACTAACCGGGACAGGGGTCTCCACTAGCACAGATACGCAGTATTTT.

This clone was seen a handful of times. This chain connects TRBV10-3 to TRBJ1-6; D possibly corresponds to TRBD1 (6 bases). The CDR3 consists of 16 residues. The V gene lost 4 bases and the J gene lost 7 bases, with 17 bases spanning the gap. Germline values: CDR1 ENHRY, CDR2 SYGVKD. The CDR3 region has the DNA TGTGCCATCAGTGTTGAAACAGGGACGGGAAATTCACCCCTCCACTTT. As protein: CAISVETGTGNSPLHF.